This paragraph covers one T cell receptor beta chain sequence. What it recognizes is unknown. Tagging with unique molecular identifiers was a feature of the TCR beta cDNA libraries. Researchers reported 400,000 to 550,000 cDNA molecules coming from roughly 1 to 10 million T cells. TCRdb used MiXCR to reprocess the PCR reads, holding one entry per CDR3 protein. The sample contains hundreds of thousands of distinct CDR3 sequences, 25% to 30% of which appear only once. The data originate from a study of post-analysis software for immune sequencing data. Study background: The cohort encompassed relapsing-remitting, secondary progressive and progressive-relapsing multiple sclerosis disease courses. Findings and caveats of the study: For normalized Chao1 diversity, multiple sclerosis patients scored significantly lower than controls did. Batch-mates among the samples co-clustered strongly by F measure.

The origin of this receptor is a girl between 5 and 17 years old with multiple sclerosis. The sequencing sample was made of blood.

The CDR3 DNA reads TGTGCCAGCAGTCAATGGGACTTTGGGTCCTACAATGAGCAGTTCTTC. This codes for CASSQWDFGSYNEQFF. This chain connects TRBV6-5 to TRBJ2-1, with D perhaps matching TRBD2 (6 bases). The CDR3 has 16 residues. Trimming shortened V by 5 bases and J by 1 base, and 15 bases separated the two germline ends. From germline, CDR1 is MNHEY and CDR2 SVGAGI.